A single sample is the source of the 2 T cell receptor beta chains below, sequenced in a study of T cell responses to AZD1222 COVID-19 vaccine (dated by TCRdb to 2020 to 2022). The protocol used for the library was the immunoSEQ multiplex PCR assay. TCRdb took this table from immuneACCESS and kept in-frame rearrangements with V and J called. Such tables lack part of the clones; where checked against another copy, unresolved V genes explain under half of the gap, and the rest is unexplained. The sample table shows about 150,000 clones, and around nine tenths are seen once. Approximately 1% of the sample comes from the top ten. Per the publication, the time point label means: about 28 days (+/-7) after the second vaccine dose. The material sequenced was peripheral blood, taken 28 days after the second AZD1222 dose. The receptors here all came from an adult who received the AZD1222 COVID-19 vaccine.

The V call is TRBV3-1 (or the pseudogene TRBV3-2), the J call TRBJ2-1, with TRBD2 identical over 11 bases. The CDR3 runs to 16 residues. Germline V gene data show CDR1 as LGHDT and CDR2 as YNNKEL (reference sequence). The ends lost 1 base at V and 7 bases at J; junction bases unmatched: 6. The CDR3 reads CASSQAGTSGSNEQFF. CDR3 coding DNA: TGTGCCAGCAGCCAAGCCGGGACTAGCGGCTCAAATGAGCAGTTCTTC.

The V and J genes are TRBV7-8 and TRBJ2-7; D is possibly TRBD2 (5 bases). CDR3 length: 12 amino acids. V was pared by 5 bases and J by 2 bases, with 7 bases between. Germline-derived CDR1 and CDR2 are SGHVS and FQNEAQ. This CDR3 reads CASSPAAYEQYF. In nucleotides, the CDR3 is TGTGCCAGCAGCCCAGCGGCCTACGAGCAGTACTTC.